This is a list of T cell receptor beta chains from one sample in a study of Ad26.COV2.S vaccination and SARS-CoV-2 variants. Method: immunoSEQ multiplex PCR; TCRdb's copy keeps in-frame clones and lacks some. The sample yields about 350,000 clones, 80% to 90% seen once. This specimen consisted of peripheral blood, obtained in a trial of Ad26.COV2.S vaccine versus placebo. The receptors here all came from a person aged 18-60 years who received the Ad26.COV2.S COVID-19 vaccine or a placebo. Both conserved end residues are part of each CDR3. The order of the fields is D gene, V gene, clone size, J gene, CDR3 DNA, CDR3 protein. The D gene is left open where the match is weak. Not all rows give a size; the values are once, few, many and, for expanded clones, a class.

>.|TRBV28|.|TRBJ1-5
TGTGCCAGCAGTTTGTGGGAGGGCCGCGAGGGCAATCAGCCCCAGCATTTT
CASSLWEGREGNQPQHF
>.|TRBV24-1|.|TRBJ2-7
TGTGCCACCAGTGACCCAGGAAGAGGGGAGCAGTACTTC
CATSDPGRGEQYF
>TRBD2|TRBV5-1|.|TRBJ2-3
TGCGCCAGCAGCTTGGACGTTAGCGGGGGGCGACTTGGGGTCACAGATACGCAGTATTTT
CASSLDVSGGRLGVTDTQYF
>.|TRBV19|.|TRBJ1-2
TGTGCCAGTAGTATTTACAGGGATGGCTACACCTTC
CASSIYRDGYTF
>.|TRBV10-3|few|TRBJ2-2
TGTGCCACCCTGTCGCCAAACACCGGGGAGCTGTTTTTT
CATLSPNTGELFF
>.|TRBV7-8|.|TRBJ1-1
TGTGCCAGCAGCCCATCAATTCGCGGCACTGAAGCTTTCTTT
CASSPSIRGTEAFF
>.|TRBV6-6|.|TRBJ2-1
TGTGCCAGCAGTCTAAGGGACATATACAATGAGCAGTTCTTC
CASSLRDIYNEQFF
>.|TRBV28|.|TRBJ2-5
TGTGCCAGCAGCGGGTACACAATGGAGACCCAGTACTTC
CASSGYTMETQYF
>TRBD1|TRBV18|.|TRBJ1-2
TGTGCCAGCTCTCCTCCTACAGGGGGGAACGGCTACACCTTC
CASSPPTGGNGYTF
>TRBD1|TRBV28|.|TRBJ1-2
TGTGCCAGCAGTCTAATACATACCGGGACAGCCGGCTACACCTTC
CASSLIHTGTAGYTF
>TRBD1|TRBV6-2/TRBV6-3|.|TRBJ1-2
TGTGCCAGCAGTTTCCCGACAGGGGGCCATGGCTACACCTTC
CASSFPTGGHGYTF
>TRBD1|TRBV6-5|.|TRBJ1-2
TGTGCCAGCAGGGGGACAGGGGGCGATGGCTACACCTTC
CASRGTGGDGYTF
>TRBD2|TRBV27|.|TRBJ2-1
TGTGCCACCGCCGAGGACTCAGAAAGACTAGCGGGGGCGTTGGGGCAGTTCTTC
CATAEDSERLAGALGQFF
>.|TRBV6-2/TRBV6-3|once|TRBJ1-4
TGTGCCAGCAGTTACTCGGGTCAGCCTAATGAAAAACTGTTTTTT
CASSYSGQPNEKLFF
>.|TRBV27|.|TRBJ1-4
TGTGCCAGCAGTTTATTTGGCCAGGGTGGTAGCGAAAAACTGTTTTTT
CASSLFGQGGSEKLFF
>.|TRBV12-3/TRBV12-4|.|TRBJ1-1
TGTGCCAGCAGCCTACAAGGGTCTGAAGCTTTCTTT
CASSLQGSEAFF
>.|TRBV21-1|.|TRBJ1-6
.
CASSKVGRGNSPLHF
>.|TRBV7-8|few|TRBJ2-7
TGTGCCAGCAGCTTGCTCGACAGCACTAGGGCCTACGAGCAGTACTTC
CASSLLDSTRAYEQYF
>.|TRBV7-9|.|TRBJ1-1
TGTGCCAGCAGAACGGACAGCACTGAAGCTTTCTTT
CASRTDSTEAFF
>TRBD2|TRBV7-8|.|TRBJ2-1
TGTGCCAGCAGCTTACGAATAGCGGGAGAACCCGAGCAGTTCTTC
CASSLRIAGEPEQFF
>.|TRBV7-2|few|TRBJ2-3
TGTGCCAGCAGCCTCCAAAGCGCAGATACGCAGTATTTT
CASSLQSADTQYF
>TRBD1|TRBV19|.|TRBJ1-1
TGTGCCAGTCGACAGGGGAGCACTGAAGCTTTCTTT
CASRQGSTEAFF
>.|TRBV11-2|once|TRBJ1-5
TGTGCCAGCAGCTCCGGACCAATCCAGCATTTT
CASSSGPIQHF
>.|TRBV6-5|.|TRBJ2-7
TGTGCCAGCAGCAGGAAGGGAGCCTACGAGCAGTACTTC
CASSRKGAYEQYF
>TRBD1|TRBV11-3|.|TRBJ2-5
TGTGCCAGCAGCGCTGGGACAGAAGAGACCCAGTACTTC
CASSAGTEETQYF
>TRBD1|TRBV10-3|.|TRBJ1-1
TGTGCCATCAGTGGACAGGGCGCCGGGCCTGAAGCTTTCTTT
CAISGQGAGPEAFF
>TRBD1|TRBV5-6|.|TRBJ1-2
TGTGCCAGCAGCTTCCCGCCGGACAGGGAGGCCTACTATGGCTACACCTTC
CASSFPPDREAYYGYTF
>.|TRBV19|few|TRBJ2-7
TGTGCCAGTAGTATTTCGGGGCTTTCCCGCTACGAGCAGTACTTC
CASSISGLSRYEQYF
>TRBD1|TRBV7-9|.|TRBJ2-7
TGTGCCAGCAGCTTAGATGTACAGGGGGCTTACGAGCAGTACTTC
CASSLDVQGAYEQYF
>.|TRBV28|.|TRBJ2-7
TGTGCCAGCAGTTTTCCCAAAGGTGACTACGAGCAGTACTTC
CASSFPKGDYEQYF
>.|TRBV5-6|once|TRBJ1-5
TGTGCCAGCAGCAGGGGAGGCAATCAGCCCCAGCATTTT
CASSRGGNQPQHF
>.|TRBV7-2|.|TRBJ2-1
TGTGCCAGCAGCTCCCTGACCAGTAGCGGCCCCTACAATGAGCAGTTCTTC
CASSSLTSSGPYNEQFF
>TRBD2|TRBV28|.|TRBJ2-1
TGTGCCAGCAGTTTTGTAGCGGGAGCCTACAATGAGCAGTTCTTC
CASSFVAGAYNEQFF
>.|TRBV6-5|.|TRBJ1-2
TGTGCCAGCATGAAACAGGGCCATAACTATGGCTACACCTTC
CASMKQGHNYGYTF